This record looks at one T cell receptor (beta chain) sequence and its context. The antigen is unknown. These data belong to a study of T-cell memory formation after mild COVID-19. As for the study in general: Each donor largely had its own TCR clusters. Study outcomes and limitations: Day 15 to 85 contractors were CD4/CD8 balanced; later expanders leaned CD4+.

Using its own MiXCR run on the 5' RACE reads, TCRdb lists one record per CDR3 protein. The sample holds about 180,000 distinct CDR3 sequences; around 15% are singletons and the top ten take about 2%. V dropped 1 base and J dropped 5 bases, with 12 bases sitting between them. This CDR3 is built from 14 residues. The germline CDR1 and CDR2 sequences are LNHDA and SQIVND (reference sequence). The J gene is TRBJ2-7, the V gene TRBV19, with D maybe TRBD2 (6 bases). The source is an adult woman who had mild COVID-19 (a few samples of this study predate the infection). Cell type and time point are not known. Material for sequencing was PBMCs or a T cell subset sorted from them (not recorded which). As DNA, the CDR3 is TGTGCCAGTAGTATAGGACTAGGAAGCCACGAGCAGTACTTC. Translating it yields CASSIGLGSHEQYF.